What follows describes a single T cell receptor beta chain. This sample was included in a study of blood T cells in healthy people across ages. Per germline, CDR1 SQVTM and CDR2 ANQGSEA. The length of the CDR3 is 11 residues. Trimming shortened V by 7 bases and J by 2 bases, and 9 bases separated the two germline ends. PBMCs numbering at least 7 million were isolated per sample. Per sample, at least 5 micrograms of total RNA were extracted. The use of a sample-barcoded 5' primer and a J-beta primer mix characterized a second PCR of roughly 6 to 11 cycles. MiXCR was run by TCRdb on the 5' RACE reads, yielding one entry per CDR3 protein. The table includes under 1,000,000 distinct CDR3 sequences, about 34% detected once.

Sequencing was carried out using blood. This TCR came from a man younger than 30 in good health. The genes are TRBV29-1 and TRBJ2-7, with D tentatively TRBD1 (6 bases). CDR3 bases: TGCAGCGCTGGACAGCCCTACGAGCAGTACTTC. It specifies CSAGQPYEQYF.